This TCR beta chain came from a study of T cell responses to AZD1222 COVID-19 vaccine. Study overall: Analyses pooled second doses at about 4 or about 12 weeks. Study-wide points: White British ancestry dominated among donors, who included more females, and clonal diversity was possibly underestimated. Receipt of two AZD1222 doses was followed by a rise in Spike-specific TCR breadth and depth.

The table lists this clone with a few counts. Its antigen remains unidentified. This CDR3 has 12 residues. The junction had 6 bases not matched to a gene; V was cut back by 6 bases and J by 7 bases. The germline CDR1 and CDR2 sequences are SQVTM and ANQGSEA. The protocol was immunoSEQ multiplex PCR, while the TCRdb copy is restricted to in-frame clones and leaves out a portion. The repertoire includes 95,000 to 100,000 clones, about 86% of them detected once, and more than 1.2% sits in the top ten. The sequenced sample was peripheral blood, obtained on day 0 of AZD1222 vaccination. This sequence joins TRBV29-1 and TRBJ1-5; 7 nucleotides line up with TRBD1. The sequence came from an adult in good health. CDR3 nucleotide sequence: TGCAGCGTCGGGGACAGCAGCCAGCCCCAGCATTTT. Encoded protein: CSVGDSSQPQHF.